Shown below are 13 T cell receptor beta chains from a single sample sequenced in a study of T-cell memory formation after mild COVID-19. TCRdb re-analysed the 5' RACE reads in MiXCR, keeping a single row per CDR3 protein. The sample lists about 600,000 distinct CDR3 sequences; roughly 20% were seen once. Sequencing was done on a sample of PBMCs or a T cell subset sorted from them (not recorded which). These receptor sequences come from an adult woman who had mild COVID-19 (a few samples of this study predate the infection). Cell type and time point are not known.

The rearrangement uses TRBV12-3 or TRBV12-4 and TRBJ2-5; no clear D. The ends were cut back, 6 bases at V and 5 bases at J, with 16 bases in the middle. This CDR3 is built from 14 residues. As DNA, the CDR3 is TGTGCCAGCAGCAGGTCGGGTTCGGACGAGACCCAGTACTTC. Translation: CASSRSGSDETQYF.

CDR3 sequence: CATSAEDRNQETQYF. In DNA form, the CDR3 reads TGTGCCACCAGCGCGGAGGACAGGAACCAAGAGACCCAGTACTTC. The V gene is TRBV15, the J gene TRBJ2-5, with TRBD1 matching 7 bases. This CDR3 comprises 15 residues. V lost 5 bases and J lost 0; bases outside the gene matches: 6. Per germline, CDR1 LNHNV and CDR2 YYDKDF (reference sequence).

CDR3 in DNA: TGTGCCAGCAGTTCCGGGACGCAGGGAAGCAATCAGCCCCAGCATTTT. It is translated as CASSSGTQGSNQPQHF. The V gene is TRBV12-3 or TRBV12-4, the J gene TRBJ1-5; D perhaps matches TRBD1 (5 bases). Trimming took 4 bases from V and 1 from J, leaving 14 bases between them. The CDR3 consists of 16 residues.

The table lists this clonotype with a few counts. The chain couples TRBV25-1 to TRBJ2-7, with a tentative D call TRBD1 (6 bases). V was clipped by 1 base and J by 5 bases, with 12 bases between them. There are 14 residues in the CDR3. Per the germline V gene, CDR1 is MGHDK and CDR2 is SYGVNS. The chain's CDR3 is CASSELGTTHEQYF. CDR3 nucleotides: TGTGCCAGCAGTGAATTAGGGACAACTCACGAGCAGTACTTC.

The chain has TRBV6-5 and TRBJ2-1; 8 bases map to TRBD2. This CDR3 comprises 15 residues. Per the germline V gene, CDR1 is MNHEY and CDR2 is SVGAGI. J gave up 8 bases and V 4 bases, and 10 bases lay outside the gene matches. The DNA for the CDR3 is TGTGCCAGCAGTTCCCCGAGCGGGAGTAAAGATGAGCAGTTCTTC. Its protein is CASSSPSGSKDEQFF.

The chain recombines TRBV6-2 or TRBV6-3 with TRBJ2-7; 7 bases fit TRBD2. V lost 4 bases to trimming and J lost 0 bases; unmatched junction nucleotides: 6. Germline CDR1 MNHEY, CDR2 SVGEGT. CDR3 length: 15 amino acids. The CDR3 region is CASSSYLAASYEQYF. DNA for the CDR3: TGTGCCAGCAGTTCCTATCTAGCGGCCTCCTACGAGCAGTACTTC.

This clonotype showed up just a few times. The chain is built from TRBV20-1 and TRBJ2-1; D not certain. Germline V gives CDR1 DFQATT, CDR2 SNEGSKA (reference sequence). CDR3 length: 12 residues. V dropped 2 bases and J dropped 9 bases, with 11 bases sitting between them. CDR3 in DNA: TGCAGTGCTAGAAGGTCTGCGGCTGAGCAGTTCTTC. Protein: CSARRSAAEQFF.

This clonotype was counted at least ten times. The chain has TRBV24-1 and TRBJ1-5; D gene uncertain. The CDR3 has 13 residues. CDR1 and CDR2 (germline): KGHDR, SFDVKD. Trimming removed 1 base at V and 4 bases at J, with 4 bases between. CDR3: CATSDFTNQPQHF. CDR3 DNA sequence: TGTGCCACCAGTGATTTCACGAATCAGCCCCAGCATTTT.

This chain links TRBV7-8 with TRBJ2-3; 10 bases align to TRBD2. Germline values: CDR1 SGHVS, CDR2 FQNEAQ. This CDR3 comprises 15 residues. The trim removed 4 bases at V and 4 bases at J, leaving 5 bases unmatched. This chain's CDR3 is CASSSSGRRADTQYF. The CDR3 bases are TGTGCCAGCAGCTCTAGCGGGAGACGGGCAGATACGCAGTATTTT.

The sample holds many counts of this clonotype. The V call is TRBV24-1, the J call TRBJ2-2, with TRBD1 identical over 7 bases. CDR1 and CDR2 from the germline V gene are KGHDR and SFDVKD. V lost 7 bases and J lost 2; bases outside the gene matches: 9. CDR3 length equals 16 residues. CDR3 protein: CATRSTGTANTGELFF. CDR3 in DNA: TGTGCCACCAGGTCGACCGGGACAGCAAACACCGGGGAGCTGTTTTTT.

The sample holds a few counts of this clonotype. The gene calls are TRBV6-5 and TRBJ2-3; D tentatively reads TRBD1 or TRBD2 (6 bases each). V lost 0 bases to trimming and J lost 8 bases, with 21 bases between them. The CDR3 runs to 17 residues. Germline CDR1 reads MNHEY; CDR2 reads SVGAGI. CDR3 DNA sequence: TGTGCCAGCAGTTACTCTATAGCGGCAGCTCGAGGGGGTACGCAGTATTTT. This translates into CASSYSIAAARGGTQYF.

The CDR3 nucleotides are TGTGCCTGGAGTGTAGGGCACCCCAGGCCCGAAGCTTTCTTT. Its protein is CAWSVGHPRPEAFF. The chain is built from TRBV30 and TRBJ1-1; no definite D call. The V end lost 0 bases, the J end lost 8 bases, and 16 bases lay between the germline ends. The germline CDR1 and CDR2 sequences are GTSNPN and SVGIG (reference sequence). This CDR3 is 14 amino acids long. Supplemented by reference TRBV30 and TRBJ1-1, the full variable domain reads SQTIHQWPATLVQPVGSPLSLECTVEGTSNPNLYWYRQAAGRGLQLLFYSVGIGQISSEVPQNLSASRPQDRQFILSSKKLLLSDSGFYLCAWSVGHPRPEAFFGQGTRLTVV.

This chain links TRBV6-5 with TRBJ2-5; D uncertain. This CDR3 is built from 16 residues. V was shortened by 0 bases and J by 2 bases, with 13 bases between the two germline ends. CDR1 is MNHEY and CDR2 is SVGAGI in the germline V gene. The CDR3 coding sequence is TGTGCCAGCAGTTACTCCCCATACTTTGATCAAGAGACCCAGTACTTC. Its protein is CASSYSPYFDQETQYF.